This paragraph covers one T cell receptor beta chain sequence. Its antigen is unknown. The data were taken from a study of response to subunit inactivated influenza vaccine. Findings and limits, study-wide: Every seasonal influenza vaccination brings in few new T cells, the authors suggested.

The CDR3 consists of 11 residues. In germline, CDR1 is SEHNR, CDR2 FQNEAQ (reference sequence). V was cut by 5 bases and J by 6 bases, with 8 bases left in between. One entry per CDR3 protein results from TCRdb running MiXCR on the RT-PCR reads. The sample shows a few hundred thousand distinct CDR3 sequences, approximately 7.2% of them seen only once. This chain connects TRBV7-9 to TRBJ2-7, with a tentative D call TRBD1 (5 bases). The specimen comprised PBMCs from blood, sampled roughly 24 months after vaccination. The source of this sequence is a man aged 50-75 years who received an inactivated influenza vaccine. The CDR3 spells CASSIGAEQYF. The DNA of the CDR3 is TGTGCCAGCAGCATAGGGGCCGAGCAGTACTTC.